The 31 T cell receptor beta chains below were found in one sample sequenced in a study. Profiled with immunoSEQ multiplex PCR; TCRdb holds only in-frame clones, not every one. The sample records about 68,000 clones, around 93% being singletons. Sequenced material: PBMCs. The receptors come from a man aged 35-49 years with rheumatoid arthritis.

CDR3 loop: CARAAGFSGNTIYF. The CDR3 nucleotides read TGTGCTCGGGCGGCGGGATTCTCTGGAAACACCATATATTTT. The chain carries TRBV30 and TRBJ1-3; D gene uncertain. The CDR3 is 14 amino acids. CDR1 and CDR2 from the germline V gene are GTSNPN and SVGIG (reference sequence). The whole variable domain, filled in from reference TRBV30 and TRBJ1-3, reads SQTIHQWPATLVQPVGSPLSLECTVEGTSNPNLYWYRQAAGRGLQLLFYSVGIGQISSEVPQNLSASRPQDRQFILSSKKLLLSDSGFYLCARAAGFSGNTIYFGEGSWLTVV.

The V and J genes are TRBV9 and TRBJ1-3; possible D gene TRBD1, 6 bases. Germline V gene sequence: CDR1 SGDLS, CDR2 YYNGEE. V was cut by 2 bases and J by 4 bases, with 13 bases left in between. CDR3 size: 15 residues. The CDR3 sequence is CASSVSGVAGNTIYF. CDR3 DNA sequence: TGTGCCAGCAGCGTTTCAGGGGTCGCAGGAAACACCATATATTTT.

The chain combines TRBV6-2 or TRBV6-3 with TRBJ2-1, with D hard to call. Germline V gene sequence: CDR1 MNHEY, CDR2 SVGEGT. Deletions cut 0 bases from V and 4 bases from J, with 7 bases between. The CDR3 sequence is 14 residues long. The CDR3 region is CASSYSTGYNEQFF. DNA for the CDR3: TGTGCCAGCAGTTACTCGACCGGATACAATGAGCAGTTCTTC.

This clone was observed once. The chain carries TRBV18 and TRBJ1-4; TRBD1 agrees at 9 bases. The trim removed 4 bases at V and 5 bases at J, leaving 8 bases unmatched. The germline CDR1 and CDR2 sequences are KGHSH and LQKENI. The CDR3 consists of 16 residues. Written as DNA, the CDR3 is TGTGCCAGCTCACGTCCCGGGACAGGGAAGAATGAAAAACTGTTTTTT. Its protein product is CASSRPGTGKNEKLFF.

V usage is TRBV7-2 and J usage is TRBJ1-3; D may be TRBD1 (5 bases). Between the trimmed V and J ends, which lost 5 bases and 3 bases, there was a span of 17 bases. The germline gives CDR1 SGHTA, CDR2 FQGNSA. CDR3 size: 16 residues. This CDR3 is CASSTLHRSSGNTIYF. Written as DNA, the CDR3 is TGTGCCAGCAGCACCCTCCACAGGTCCAGTGGAAACACCATATATTTT.

This chain's CDR3 is CASSPRQGGSPLHF. DNA for the CDR3: TGTGCCAGCAGCCCAAGACAGGGTGGTTCACCCCTCCACTTT. The chain combines TRBV11-2 with TRBJ1-6; TRBD1 agrees at 7 bases. Per germline, CDR1 SGHAT and CDR2 FQNNGV. The V segment lost 5 bases and the J segment 9 bases; nucleotides outside the gene matches: 7. CDR3 length: 14 residues.

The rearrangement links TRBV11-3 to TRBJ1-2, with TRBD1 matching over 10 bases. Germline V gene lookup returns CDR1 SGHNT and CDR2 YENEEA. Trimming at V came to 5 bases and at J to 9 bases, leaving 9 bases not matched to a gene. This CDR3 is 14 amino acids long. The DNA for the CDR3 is TGTGCCAGCAGCCCGTCGGGACAGGGGTCTTGCTACACCTTC. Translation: CASSPSGQGSCYTF.

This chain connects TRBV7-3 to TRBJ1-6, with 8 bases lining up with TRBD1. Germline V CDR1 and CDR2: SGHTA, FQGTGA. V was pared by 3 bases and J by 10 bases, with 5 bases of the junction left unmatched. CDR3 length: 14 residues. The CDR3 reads CASSLNRGDSPLHF. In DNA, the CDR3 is TGTGCCAGCAGCTTGAACAGGGGGGACTCACCCCTCCACTTT.

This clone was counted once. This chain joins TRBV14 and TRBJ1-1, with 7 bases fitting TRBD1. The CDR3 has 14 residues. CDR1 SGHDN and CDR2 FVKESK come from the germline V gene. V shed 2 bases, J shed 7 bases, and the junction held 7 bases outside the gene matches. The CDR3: CASSQRTGTFEAFF. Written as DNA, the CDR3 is TGTGCCAGCAGCCAACGGACAGGAACTTTTGAAGCTTTCTTT.

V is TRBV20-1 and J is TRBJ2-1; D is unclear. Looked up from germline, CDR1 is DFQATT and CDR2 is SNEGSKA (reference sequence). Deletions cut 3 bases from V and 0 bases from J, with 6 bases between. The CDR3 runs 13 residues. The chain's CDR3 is CSASTGSYNEQFF. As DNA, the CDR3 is TGCAGTGCTAGTACGGGCTCCTACAATGAGCAGTTCTTC.

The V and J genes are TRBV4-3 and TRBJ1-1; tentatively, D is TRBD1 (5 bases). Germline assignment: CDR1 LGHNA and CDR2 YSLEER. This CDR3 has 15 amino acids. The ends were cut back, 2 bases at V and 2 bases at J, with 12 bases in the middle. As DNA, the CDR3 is TGCGCCAGCAGCCAACAGGACATGGCTAACACTGAAGCTTTCTTT. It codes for CASSQQDMANTEAFF.

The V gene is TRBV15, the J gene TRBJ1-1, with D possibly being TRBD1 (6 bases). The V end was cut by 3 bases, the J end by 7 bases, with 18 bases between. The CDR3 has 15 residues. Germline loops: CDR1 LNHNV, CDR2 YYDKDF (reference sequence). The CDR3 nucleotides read TGTGCCACCAGCAGGAGCGCCGGGACACTAAATGAAGCTTTCTTT. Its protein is CATSRSAGTLNEAFF.

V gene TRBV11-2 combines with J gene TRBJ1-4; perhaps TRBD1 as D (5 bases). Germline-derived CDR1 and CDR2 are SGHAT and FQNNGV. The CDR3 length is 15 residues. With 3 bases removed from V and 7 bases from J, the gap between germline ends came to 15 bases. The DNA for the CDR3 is TGTGCCAGCAGCTTCGGCGGGGTGAGGGGTGAAAAACTGTTTTTT. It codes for CASSFGGVRGEKLFF. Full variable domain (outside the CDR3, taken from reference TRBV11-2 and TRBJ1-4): EAGVAQSPRYKIIEKRQSVAFWCNPISGHATLYWYQQILGQGPKLLIQFQNNGVVDDSQLPKDRFSAERLKGVDSTLKIQPAKLEDSAVYLCASSFGGVRGEKLFFGSGTQLSVL.

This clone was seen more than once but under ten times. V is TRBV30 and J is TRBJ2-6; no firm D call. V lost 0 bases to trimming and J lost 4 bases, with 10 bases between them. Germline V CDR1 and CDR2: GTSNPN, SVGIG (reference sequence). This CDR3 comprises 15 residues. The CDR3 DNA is TGTGCCTGGAGTGTGAGGCTGACCGGGGCCAACGTCCTGACTTTC. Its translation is CAWSVRLTGANVLTF.

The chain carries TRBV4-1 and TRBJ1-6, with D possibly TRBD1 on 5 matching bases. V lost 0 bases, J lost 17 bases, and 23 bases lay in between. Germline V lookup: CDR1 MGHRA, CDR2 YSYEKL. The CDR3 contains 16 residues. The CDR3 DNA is TGCGCCAGCAGCCAAGATCATGGGGGTAGACCCTTAATATTCCACTTT. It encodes CASSQDHGGRPLIFHF.

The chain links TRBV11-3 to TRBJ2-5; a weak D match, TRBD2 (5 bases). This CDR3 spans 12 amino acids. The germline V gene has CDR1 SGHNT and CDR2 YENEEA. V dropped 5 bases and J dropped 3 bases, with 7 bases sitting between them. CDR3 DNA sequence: TGTGCCAGCAGCGGAGCGGAAGAGACCCAGTACTTC. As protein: CASSGAEETQYF.

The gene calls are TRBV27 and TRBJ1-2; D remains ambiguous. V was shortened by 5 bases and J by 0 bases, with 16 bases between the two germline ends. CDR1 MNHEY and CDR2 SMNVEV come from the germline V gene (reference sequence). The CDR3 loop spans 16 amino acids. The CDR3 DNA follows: TGTGCCAGCAGTCCATTTCCGGATTTATCTAACTATGGCTACACCTTC. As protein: CASSPFPDLSNYGYTF.

CDR3 region: CASSVRLATSSYNEQFF. In DNA, the CDR3 is TGTGCCAGCAGCGTACGACTAGCGACAAGTTCCTACAATGAGCAGTTCTTC. The chain has TRBV7-8 and TRBJ2-1; TRBD2 aligns across 8 bases. J gave up 1 base and V 5 bases, and 10 bases lay outside the gene matches. The CDR3 is 17 amino acids. In germline, CDR1 is SGHVS, CDR2 FQNEAQ. Drawing the rest from reference TRBV7-8 and TRBJ2-1, the complete variable domain is GAGVSQSPRYKVAKRGQDVALRCDPISGHVSLFWYQQALGQGPEFLTYFQNEAQLDKSGLPSDRFFAERPEGSVSTLKIQRTQQEDSAVYLCASSVRLATSSYNEQFFGPGTRLTVL.

The CDR3, as DNA: TGTGCCAGCAGTTTATATCCGAACACCGGGGAGCTGTTTTTT. Translating it yields CASSLYPNTGELFF. The chain recombines TRBV27 with TRBJ2-2; D not certain. V lost 1 base to trimming and J lost 0 bases, with 3 bases between them. CDR3 length: 14 residues. The germline V gene encodes CDR1 MNHEY and CDR2 SMNVEV (reference sequence).

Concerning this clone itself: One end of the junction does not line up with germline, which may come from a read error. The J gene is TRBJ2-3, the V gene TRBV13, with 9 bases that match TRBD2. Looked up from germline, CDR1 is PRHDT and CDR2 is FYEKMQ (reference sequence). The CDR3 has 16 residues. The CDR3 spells CASSLGGLANTDTQYF. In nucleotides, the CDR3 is TGTGCCAGCAGCCTAGGGGGACTAGCAAACACAGATACGCAGTATTTT.

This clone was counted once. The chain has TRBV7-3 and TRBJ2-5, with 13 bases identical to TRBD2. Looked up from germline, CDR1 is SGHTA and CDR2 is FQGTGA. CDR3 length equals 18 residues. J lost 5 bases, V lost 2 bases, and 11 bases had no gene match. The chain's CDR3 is CASSLWATSGGPGETQYF. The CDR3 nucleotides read TGTGCCAGCAGCTTATGGGCGACTAGCGGGGGGCCAGGGGAGACCCAGTACTTC.

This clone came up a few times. As DNA, the CDR3 is TGTGCCAGCAGTTTCTCCAGCTACGAGCAGTACTTC. Translated: CASSFSSYEQYF. This rearrangement joins TRBV28 to TRBJ2-7, with D uncertain. V shed 3 bases and J shed 3 bases, with 6 bases lying between them. Germline CDR1 is MDHEN and CDR2 is SYDVKM. The CDR3 has 12 amino acids.

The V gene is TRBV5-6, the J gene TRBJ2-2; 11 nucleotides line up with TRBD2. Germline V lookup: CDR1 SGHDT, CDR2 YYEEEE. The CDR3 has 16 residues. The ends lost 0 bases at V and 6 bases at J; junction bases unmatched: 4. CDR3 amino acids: CASSLELAGVSGELFF. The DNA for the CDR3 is TGTGCCAGCAGCTTGGAACTAGCGGGAGTCTCCGGGGAGCTGTTTTTT.

The CDR3 loop reads CASSFDRLNTEAFF. In nucleotides, the CDR3 is TGTGCCAGCAGTTTTGACCGGCTGAACACTGAAGCTTTCTTT. V gene TRBV28 combines with J gene TRBJ1-1; D uncertain. Trimming stripped 3 bases from V and 0 bases from J, with 8 bases between. CDR3 length equals 14 residues. CDR1 MDHEN and CDR2 SYDVKM come from the germline V gene.

The CDR3 nucleotides read TGTGCCAGCAGCGTAGGTCAGGGGTTGAGCACTGAAGCTTTCTTT. Its protein product is CASSVGQGLSTEAFF. This chain links TRBV9 with TRBJ1-1, with D possibly matching TRBD1 (6 bases). This CDR3 region has 15 residues. Trimming took off 0 bases at V and 4 bases at J, with 13 bases between the two ends. From germline, CDR1 is SGDLS and CDR2 YYNGEE.

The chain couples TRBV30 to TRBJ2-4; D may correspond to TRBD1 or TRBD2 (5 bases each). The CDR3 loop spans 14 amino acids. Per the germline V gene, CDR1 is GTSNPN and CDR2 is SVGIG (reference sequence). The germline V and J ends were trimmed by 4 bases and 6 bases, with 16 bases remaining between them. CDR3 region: CAWTPSGTANIQYF. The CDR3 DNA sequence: TGTGCCTGGACTCCCTCGGGGACGGCAAACATTCAGTACTTC.

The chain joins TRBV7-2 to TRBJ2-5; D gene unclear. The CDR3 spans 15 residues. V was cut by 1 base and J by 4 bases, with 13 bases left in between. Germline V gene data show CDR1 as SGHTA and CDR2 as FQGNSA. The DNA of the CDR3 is TGTGCCAGCAGCTTAGGACATGCTGGTGGAGAGACCCAGTACTTC. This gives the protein CASSLGHAGGETQYF.

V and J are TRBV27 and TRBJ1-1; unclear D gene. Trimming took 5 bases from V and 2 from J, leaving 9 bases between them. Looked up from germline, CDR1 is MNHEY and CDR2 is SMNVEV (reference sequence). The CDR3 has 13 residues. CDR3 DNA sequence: TGTGCCAGCAGTACAGTTACCAACACTGAAGCTTTCTTT. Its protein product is CASSTVTNTEAFF.

In DNA form, the CDR3 reads TGTGCCAGCAGTTCCGGGACAAGGAGCAATCAGCCCCAGCATTTT. Translating gives CASSSGTRSNQPQHF. The J gene is TRBJ1-5, the V gene TRBV6-2 or TRBV6-3, with D possibly TRBD1 on 6 matching bases. The CDR3 is 15 amino acids. Deletions cut 4 bases from V and 1 base from J, with 11 bases between. CDR1 is MNHEY and CDR2 is SVGEGT in the germline V gene.

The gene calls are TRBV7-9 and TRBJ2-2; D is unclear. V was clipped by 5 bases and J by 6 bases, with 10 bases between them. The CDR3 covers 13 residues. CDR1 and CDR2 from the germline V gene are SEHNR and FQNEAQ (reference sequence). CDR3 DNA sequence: TGTGCCAGCAGCAGCGAGAAGCCCGGGGAGCTGTTTTTT. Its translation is CASSSEKPGELFF.

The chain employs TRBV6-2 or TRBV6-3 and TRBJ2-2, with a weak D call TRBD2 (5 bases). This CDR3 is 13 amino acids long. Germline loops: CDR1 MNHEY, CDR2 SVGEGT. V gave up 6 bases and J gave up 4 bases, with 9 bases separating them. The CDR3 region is CASSRGLTGELFF. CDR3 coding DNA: TGTGCCAGCAGCCGGGGTCTCACCGGGGAGCTGTTTTTT.